This record looks at one T cell receptor (beta chain) sequence and its context. Its antigen is undetermined. Sequencing used immunoSEQ multiplex PCR; TCRdb keeps in-frame clones, though not all of them. In the table there are 35,000 to 40,000 clones, around 82% of which are singletons. This record comes from a study of OX40 agonist ivuxolimab in advanced cancers. Study summary: Dose-escalation patients' cancers were hepatocellular carcinoma, melanoma, renal cell or head and neck cancer. The dose-escalation cohort was around 83% male, with a mean age of around 60 years, ranging about 23 to 80.

The CDR3 sequence is 15 residues long. V was cut by 2 bases and J by 9 bases, with 19 bases left in between. CDR1 and CDR2 (germline): MNHEY, SVGAGI. Overall study findings and caveats: CD8+ T cells were the subset that, on average, had more expanded clones than CD4+.

Blood samples were obtained at baseline, cycle 4 day 1, and cycle 7 day 1. The TCR was taken from an adult with an advanced solid tumor such as melanoma, head and neck, liver or kidney cancer. Source: CD4+ or CD8+ T cells sorted from blood, taken in a trial of the OX40 agonist ivuxolimab. This sequence joins TRBV6-5 and TRBJ1-1; D is perhaps TRBD1 (6 bases). Here the CDR3 DNA reads TGTGCCAGCAGTTACCCATCGGACAGCCGAGGTAAAGCTTTCTTT. Its translation: CASSYPSDSRGKAFF.